These 12 T cell receptor beta chains came from one sample sequenced in a study of cytomegalovirus exposure and HLA in healthy donors. 13 Jbeta primers and 60 Vbeta primers were used for the PCR. The data were produced by immunoSEQ multiplex PCR, yet TCRdb's version contains in-frame clones alone and is incomplete. Of 120,000 or so clones in the sample, about 86% are singletons; the top ten hold 2% to 2.5%. Sequencing was performed on PBMCs. These receptors were obtained from a woman in her thirties or forties in good health and CMV-seronegative.

J is TRBJ1-1 and V is TRBV7-9; D is possibly TRBD1 (6 bases). This CDR3 region has 15 residues. The germline V gene has CDR1 SEHNR and CDR2 FQNEAQ (reference sequence). Trimming took off 5 bases at V and 0 bases at J, with 13 bases between the two ends. In DNA form, the CDR3 reads TGTGCCAGCAGCACCGGGGGGGGCATGAACACTGAAGCTTTCTTT. Translation gives CASSTGGGMNTEAFF.

The chain is built from TRBV11-2 and TRBJ2-1; weak D call: TRBD1 (5 bases). CDR3 size: 16 residues. The germline CDR1 and CDR2 sequences are SGHAT and FQNNGV. Trimming shortened V by 5 bases and J by 0 bases, and 14 bases separated the two germline ends. In nucleotides, the CDR3 is TGTGCCAGCAGCCAGGACAACGCTCGCTCCTACAATGAGCAGTTCTTC. Translated, it gives CASSQDNARSYNEQFF.

The chain joins TRBV4-3 to TRBJ1-1; D unclear. The germline V gene has CDR1 LGHNA and CDR2 YSLEER. The V and J ends lost 4 bases and 3 bases respectively, with 12 bases between them. This CDR3 region has 14 residues. The CDR3 region is CASSLGASYTEAFF. CDR3 coding DNA: TGCGCCAGCAGCCTGGGCGCATCGTACACTGAAGCTTTCTTT.

The chain has TRBV11-3 and TRBJ1-3; D is undetermined. Trimming stripped 9 bases from V and 7 bases from J, with 13 bases between. This CDR3 comprises 12 residues. Germline V lookup: CDR1 SGHNT, CDR2 YENEEA. CDR3 sequence reads: CASTRGVNTIYF. The CDR3, as DNA: TGTGCCAGTACTCGGGGTGTCAACACCATATATTTT.

This clone was counted once. The gene calls are TRBV2 and TRBJ1-6, with 7 bases aligning to TRBD1. Germline V gives CDR1 SNHLY, CDR2 FYNNEI. The ends lost 6 bases at V and 0 bases at J; junction bases unmatched: 2. The CDR3 consists of 15 residues. The CDR3: CASRRTGSYNSPLHF. DNA for the CDR3: TGTGCCAGCAGGCGGACAGGCTCCTATAATTCACCCCTCCACTTT.

This chain joins TRBV4-2 and TRBJ2-3; the match to TRBD2 covers 8 bases. With V trimmed by 0 bases and J by 5 bases, 10 bases remained unmatched. The CDR3 totals 17 residues. Germline CDR1 reads LGHNA; CDR2 reads YNFKEQ. CDR3 protein: CASSQESSGGIKDTQYF. The CDR3, as DNA: TGTGCCAGCAGCCAAGAGTCGAGCGGGGGAATTAAAGATACGCAGTATTTT.

This clone has just one count. The rearrangement links TRBV4-2 to TRBJ2-6; 10 positions match TRBD2. The V gene's germline CDR1 is LGHNA and CDR2 YNFKEQ. The CDR3 has 18 residues. V lost 1 base to trimming and J lost 2 bases; unmatched junction nucleotides: 5. The CDR3 nucleotides are TGTGCCAGCAGCCAAGTATTAGCGGGAGGAGCTGGGGCCAACGTCCTGACTTTC. As protein: CASSQVLAGGAGANVLTF.

The chain joins TRBV18 to TRBJ2-7, with a tentative D call TRBD2 (5 bases). Germline CDR1 and CDR2: KGHSH and LQKENI. There are 12 residues in the CDR3. The V end was cut by 3 bases, the J end by 2 bases, with 5 bases between. CDR3 loop: CASSPGAYEQYF. Here the CDR3 DNA reads TGTGCCAGCTCACCGGGAGCCTACGAGCAGTACTTC.

The rearrangement joins TRBV18 to TRBJ1-2, with 8 bases lining up with TRBD1. The CDR3 is 14 amino acids. The germline V gene encodes CDR1 KGHSH and CDR2 LQKENI. V was pared by 6 bases and J by 4 bases, with 7 bases of the junction left unmatched. The chain's CDR3 is CASSNSGGFYGYTF. DNA of the CDR3: TGTGCCAGCTCGAACTCAGGGGGCTTCTATGGCTACACCTTC.

The rearrangement links TRBV7-9 to TRBJ2-2, with 7 bases lining up with TRBD2. This CDR3 has 19 residues. The trim removed 5 bases at V and 2 bases at J, leaving 17 bases unmatched. In germline, CDR1 is SEHNR, CDR2 FQNEAQ (reference sequence). CDR3 amino acids: CASSPGWDRDYKNTGELFF. The CDR3 nucleotides read TGTGCCAGCAGCCCCGGTTGGGACCGGGACTATAAAAACACCGGGGAGCTGTTTTTT.

The chain combines TRBV9 with TRBJ2-7; 10 nucleotides line up with TRBD2. The CDR3 consists of 15 residues. J lost 1 base, V lost 3 bases, and 4 bases had no gene match. Germline loops: CDR1 SGDLS, CDR2 YYNGEE. The chain's CDR3 is CASSGLSGGSYEQYF. CDR3 DNA sequence: TGTGCCAGCAGCGGACTTAGCGGGGGGTCCTACGAGCAGTACTTC.

This chain links TRBV6-5 with TRBJ2-7, with D perhaps matching TRBD1 (5 bases). The V end lost 8 bases, the J end lost 5 bases, and 22 bases lay between the germline ends. The CDR3 contains 15 residues. Germline values: CDR1 MNHEY, CDR2 SVGAGI. CDR3 sequence: CASGSFQTGSHEQYF. DNA for the CDR3: TGTGCCAGCGGCTCTTTCCAAACAGGCAGCCACGAGCAGTACTTC.